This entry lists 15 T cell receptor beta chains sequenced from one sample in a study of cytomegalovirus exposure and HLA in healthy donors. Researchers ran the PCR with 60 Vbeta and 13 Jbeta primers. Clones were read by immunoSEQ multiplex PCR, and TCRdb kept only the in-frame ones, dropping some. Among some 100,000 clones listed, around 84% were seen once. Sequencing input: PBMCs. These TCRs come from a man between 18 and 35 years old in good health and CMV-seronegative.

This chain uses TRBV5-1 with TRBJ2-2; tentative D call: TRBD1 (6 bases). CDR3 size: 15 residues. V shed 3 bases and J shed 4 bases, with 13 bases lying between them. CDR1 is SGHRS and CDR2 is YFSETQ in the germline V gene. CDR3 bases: TGCGCCAGCAGCTGGGGCAGGGGACCCACCGGGGAGCTGTTTTTT. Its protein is CASSWGRGPTGELFF.

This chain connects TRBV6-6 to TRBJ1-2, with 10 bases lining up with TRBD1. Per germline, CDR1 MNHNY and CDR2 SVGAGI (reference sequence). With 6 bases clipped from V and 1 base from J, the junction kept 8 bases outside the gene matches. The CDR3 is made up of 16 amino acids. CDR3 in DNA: TGTGCCAGCAGACCGACAGGGGGCCGACTTAACTATGGCTACACCTTC. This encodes CASRPTGGRLNYGYTF.

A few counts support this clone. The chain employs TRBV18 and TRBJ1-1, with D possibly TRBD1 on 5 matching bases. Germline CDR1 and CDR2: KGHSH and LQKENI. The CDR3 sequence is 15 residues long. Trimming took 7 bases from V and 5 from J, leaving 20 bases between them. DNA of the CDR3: TGTGCCAGCTTGGACCTCGGGGGGGGAAAGACTGAAGCTTTCTTT. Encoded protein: CASLDLGGGKTEAFF.

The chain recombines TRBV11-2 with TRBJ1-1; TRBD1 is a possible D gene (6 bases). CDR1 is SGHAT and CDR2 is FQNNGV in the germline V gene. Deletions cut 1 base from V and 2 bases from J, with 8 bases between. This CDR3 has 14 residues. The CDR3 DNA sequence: TGTGCCAGCAGCTTAGCAGGGGTTAACACTGAAGCTTTCTTT. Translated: CASSLAGVNTEAFF.

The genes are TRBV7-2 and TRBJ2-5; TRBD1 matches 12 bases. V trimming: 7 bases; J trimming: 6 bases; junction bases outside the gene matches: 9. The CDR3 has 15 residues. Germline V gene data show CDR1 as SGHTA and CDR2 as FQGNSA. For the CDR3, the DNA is TGTGCCAGCACCCCGGGACAGGGGGCTCAGCAGACCCAGTACTTC. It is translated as CASTPGQGAQQTQYF.

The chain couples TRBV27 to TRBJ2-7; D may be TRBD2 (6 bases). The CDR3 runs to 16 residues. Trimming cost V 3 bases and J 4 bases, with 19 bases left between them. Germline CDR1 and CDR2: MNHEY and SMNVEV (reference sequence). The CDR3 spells CASSFSRGEAGYEQYF. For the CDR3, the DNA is TGTGCCAGCAGTTTTTCGCGTGGGGAGGCAGGATACGAGCAGTACTTC.

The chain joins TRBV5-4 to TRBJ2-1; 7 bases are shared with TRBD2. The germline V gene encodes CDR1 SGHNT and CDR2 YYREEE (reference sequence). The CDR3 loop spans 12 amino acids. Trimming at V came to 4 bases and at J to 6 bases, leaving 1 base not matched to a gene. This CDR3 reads CASSPGGNEQFF. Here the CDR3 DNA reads TGTGCCAGCAGCCCGGGAGGCAATGAGCAGTTCTTC.

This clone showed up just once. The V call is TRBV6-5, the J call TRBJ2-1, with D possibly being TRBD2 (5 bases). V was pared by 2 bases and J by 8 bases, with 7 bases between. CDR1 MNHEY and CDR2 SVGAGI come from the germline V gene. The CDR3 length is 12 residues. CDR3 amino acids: CASSYGRDEQFF. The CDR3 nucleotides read TGTGCCAGCAGTTACGGGAGAGATGAGCAGTTCTTC.

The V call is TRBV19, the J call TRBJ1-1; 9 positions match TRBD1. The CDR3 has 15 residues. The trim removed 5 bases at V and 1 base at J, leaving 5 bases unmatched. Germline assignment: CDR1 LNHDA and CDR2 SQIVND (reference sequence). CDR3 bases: TGTGCCAGTAGTGACTACAGGGGGCGGAACACTGAAGCTTTCTTT. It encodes CASSDYRGRNTEAFF.

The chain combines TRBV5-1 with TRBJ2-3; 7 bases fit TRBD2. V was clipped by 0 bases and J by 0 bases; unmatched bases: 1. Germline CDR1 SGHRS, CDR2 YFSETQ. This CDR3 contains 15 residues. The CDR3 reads CASSLGAGSTDTQYF. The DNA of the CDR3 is TGCGCCAGCAGCTTGGGAGCGGGGAGCACAGATACGCAGTATTTT.

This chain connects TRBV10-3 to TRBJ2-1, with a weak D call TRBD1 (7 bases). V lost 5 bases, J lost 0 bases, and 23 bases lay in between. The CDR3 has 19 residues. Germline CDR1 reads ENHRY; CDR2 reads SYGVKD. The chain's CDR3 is CAISSGGRISGSSYNEQFF. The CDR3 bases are TGTGCCATCAGTTCAGGGGGGCGGATAAGCGGTAGCTCCTACAATGAGCAGTTCTTC.

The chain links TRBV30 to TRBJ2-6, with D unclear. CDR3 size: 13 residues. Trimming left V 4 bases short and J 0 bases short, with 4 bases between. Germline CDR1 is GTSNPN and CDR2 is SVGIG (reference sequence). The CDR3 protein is CAWTYSGANVLTF. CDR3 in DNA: TGTGCCTGGACCTACTCTGGGGCCAACGTCCTGACTTTC.

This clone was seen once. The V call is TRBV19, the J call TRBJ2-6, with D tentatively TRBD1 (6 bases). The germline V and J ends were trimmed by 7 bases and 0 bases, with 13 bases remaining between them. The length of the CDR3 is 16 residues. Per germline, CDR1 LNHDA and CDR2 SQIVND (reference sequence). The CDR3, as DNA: TGTGCCAGTACCCGGACAGAAACCTCTGGGGCCAACGTCCTGACTTTC. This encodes CASTRTETSGANVLTF.

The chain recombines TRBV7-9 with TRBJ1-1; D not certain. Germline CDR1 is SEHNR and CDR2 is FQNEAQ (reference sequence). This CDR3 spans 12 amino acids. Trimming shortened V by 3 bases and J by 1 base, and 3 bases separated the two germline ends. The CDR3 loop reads CASSFGNTEAFF. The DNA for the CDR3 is TGTGCCAGCAGCTTCGGGAACACTGAAGCTTTCTTT.

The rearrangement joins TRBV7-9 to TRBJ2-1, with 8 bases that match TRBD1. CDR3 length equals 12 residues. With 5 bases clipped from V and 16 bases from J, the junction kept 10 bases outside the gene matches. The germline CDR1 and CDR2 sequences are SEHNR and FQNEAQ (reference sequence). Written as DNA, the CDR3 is TGTGCCAGCAGCGCCACGACAGGGGTACGATTCTTC. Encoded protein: CASSATTGVRFF.